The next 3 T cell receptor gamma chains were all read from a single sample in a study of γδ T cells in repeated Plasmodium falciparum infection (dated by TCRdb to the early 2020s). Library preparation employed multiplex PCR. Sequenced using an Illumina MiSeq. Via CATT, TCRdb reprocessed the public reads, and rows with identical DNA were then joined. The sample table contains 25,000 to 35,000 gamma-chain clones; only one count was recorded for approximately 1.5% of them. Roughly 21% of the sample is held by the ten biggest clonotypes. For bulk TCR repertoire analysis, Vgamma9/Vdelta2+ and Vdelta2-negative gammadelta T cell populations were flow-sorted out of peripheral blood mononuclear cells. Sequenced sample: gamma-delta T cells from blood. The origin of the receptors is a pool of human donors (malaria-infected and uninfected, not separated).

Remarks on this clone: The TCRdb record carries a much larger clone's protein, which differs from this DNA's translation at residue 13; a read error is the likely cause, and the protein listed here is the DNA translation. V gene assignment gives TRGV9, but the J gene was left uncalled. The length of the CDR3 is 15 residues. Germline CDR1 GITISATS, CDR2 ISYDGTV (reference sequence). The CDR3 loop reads CALWIQELGKKIRVF. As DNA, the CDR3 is TGTGCCTTGTGGATACAAGAGTTGGGCAAAAAAATCAGGGTATTT.

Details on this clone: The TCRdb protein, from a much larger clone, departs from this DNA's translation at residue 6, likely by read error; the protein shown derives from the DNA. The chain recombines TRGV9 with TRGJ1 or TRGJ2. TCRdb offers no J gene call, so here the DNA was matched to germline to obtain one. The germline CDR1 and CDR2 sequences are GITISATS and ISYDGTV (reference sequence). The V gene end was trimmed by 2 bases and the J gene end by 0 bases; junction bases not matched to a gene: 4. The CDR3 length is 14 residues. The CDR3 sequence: CALWEALNYYKKLF. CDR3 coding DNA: TGTGCCTTGTGGGAGGCTCTGAATTATTATAAGAAACTCTTT.

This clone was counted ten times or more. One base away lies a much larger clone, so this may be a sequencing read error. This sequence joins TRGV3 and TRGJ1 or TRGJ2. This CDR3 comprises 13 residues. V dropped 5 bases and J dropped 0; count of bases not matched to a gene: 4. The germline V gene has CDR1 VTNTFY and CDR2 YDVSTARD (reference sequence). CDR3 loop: CATWVPNYYKKLF. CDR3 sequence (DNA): TGTGCCACCTGGGTCCCGAATTATTATAAGAAACTCTTT.